This passage covers 18 T cell receptor beta chains from one sample sequenced in a study of T cells in localized non-small cell lung cancer. Assay: immunoSEQ multiplex PCR; the TCRdb copy retains only in-frame clones and omits some. The sample lists 70,000 to 100,000 clones, roughly 93% occurring once. Sequences were derived from PBMCs, sampled before any cancer treatment. Source of these receptors: a woman aged 40-69 years with stage II squamous cell lung carcinoma.

V gene TRBV6-1 combines with J gene TRBJ1-2, with 10 bases lining up with TRBD1. The ends lost 6 bases at V and 7 bases at J; junction bases unmatched: 8. The CDR3 contains 14 residues. Germline CDR1 is MNHNS and CDR2 is SASEGT. The CDR3 reads CASRDRGLSVGYTF. CDR3 coding DNA: TGTGCCAGCAGAGACAGGGGGCTTTCGGTTGGCTACACCTTC.

The chain employs TRBV27 and TRBJ1-6; D gene uncertain. The V gene lost 3 bases and the J gene lost 0 bases, with 9 bases spanning the gap. The CDR3 runs to 16 residues. Germline assignment: CDR1 MNHEY and CDR2 SMNVEV (reference sequence). The CDR3 sequence is CASSFFPGSYNSPLHF. CDR3 nucleotides: TGTGCCAGCAGTTTTTTTCCCGGCTCCTATAATTCACCCCTCCACTTT.

The chain carries TRBV7-2 and TRBJ2-5; D unresolved. Germline CDR1 and CDR2: SGHTA and FQGNSA. The V end lost 5 bases, the J end lost 3 bases, and 10 bases lay between the germline ends. This CDR3 region has 13 residues. The CDR3 DNA reads as TGTGCCAGCAGCCCCCCCCACGAAGAGACCCAGTACTTC. It is translated as CASSPPHEETQYF.

The chain recombines TRBV6-1 with TRBJ1-2, with 8 bases fitting TRBD1. The germline V gene encodes CDR1 MNHNS and CDR2 SASEGT. The CDR3 runs to 15 residues. J gave up 2 bases and V 2 bases, and 4 bases lay outside the gene matches. The CDR3 region is CASSEPGGANYGYTF. The CDR3 coding sequence is TGTGCCAGCAGTGAACCAGGGGGCGCAAACTATGGCTACACCTTC.

The chain couples TRBV6-4 to TRBJ2-7; D gene ambiguous. V was clipped by 0 bases and J by 0 bases, with 21 bases between them. CDR3 length: 19 residues. Germline values: CDR1 MRHNA, CDR2 SNTAGT. The CDR3 loop is CASSDSKFRSLSDSYEQYF. The DNA for the CDR3 is TGTGCCAGCAGTGACTCCAAATTTCGTAGTCTCTCGGACTCCTACGAGCAGTACTTC.

V usage is TRBV5-1 and J usage is TRBJ1-1; D possibly corresponds to TRBD1 (6 bases). CDR1 is SGHRS and CDR2 is YFSETQ in the germline V gene. This CDR3 has 16 amino acids. V lost 3 bases to trimming and J lost 1 base, with 16 bases between them. The CDR3 DNA reads TGCGCCAGCAGCTCCTATAGCAGGGGAACGAACACTGAAGCTTTCTTT. It translates to CASSSYSRGTNTEAFF.

The chain uses TRBV19 and TRBJ1-5; 9 bases are shared with TRBD1. The CDR3 runs to 16 residues. The V gene end was trimmed by 7 bases and the J gene end by 7 bases; junction bases not matched to a gene: 14. Germline CDR1 is LNHDA and CDR2 is SQIVND (reference sequence). In DNA, the CDR3 is TGTGCCAGTACCCCGATCGACAGGGGGAGAAGGCAGCCCCAGCATTTT. Translating it yields CASTPIDRGRRQPQHF. Full variable domain (missing parts from reference TRBV19 and TRBJ1-5): DGGITQSPKYLFRKEGQNVTLSCEQNLNHDAMYWYRQDPGQGLRLIYYSQIVNDFQKGDIAEGYSVSREKKESFPLTVTSAQKNPTAFYLCASTPIDRGRRQPQHFGDGTRLSIL.

The CDR3: CASSRDLGNTEAFF. The CDR3 DNA follows: TGCGCCAGCAGTCGGGACCTTGGGAACACTGAAGCTTTCTTT. V usage is TRBV4-1 and J usage is TRBJ1-1; D might be TRBD1 (5 bases). The CDR3 contains 14 residues. The germline CDR1 and CDR2 sequences are MGHRA and YSYEKL. The V end lost 6 bases, the J end lost 1 base, and 12 bases lay between the germline ends.

The V call is TRBV28, the J call TRBJ1-2; the D gene is possibly TRBD1 (6 bases). The CDR3 runs 13 residues. Trimming took off 3 bases at V and 7 bases at J, with 12 bases between the two ends. From germline, CDR1 is MDHEN and CDR2 SYDVKM. The CDR3 DNA is TGTGCCAGCAGTTTTAGACAGGACGGTGGCTACACCTTC. This translates into CASSFRQDGGYTF.

The J gene is TRBJ2-1, the V gene TRBV30; D possibly matches TRBD1 or TRBD2 (5 bases each). With 5 bases removed from V and 7 bases from J, the gap between germline ends came to 18 bases. The CDR3 covers 14 residues. The V gene's germline CDR1 is GTSNPN and CDR2 SVGIG (reference sequence). In nucleotides, the CDR3 is TGTGCCTGGCGAGGGCTAGCCTGGGGGAATGAGCAGTTCTTC. Residues: CAWRGLAWGNEQFF. Full variable domain (outside the CDR3, taken from reference TRBV30 and TRBJ2-1): SQTIHQWPATLVQPVGSPLSLECTVEGTSNPNLYWYRQAAGRGLQLLFYSVGIGQISSEVPQNLSASRPQDRQFILSSKKLLLSDSGFYLCAWRGLAWGNEQFFGPGTRLTVL.

Only a few counts were recorded for this clone. The chain recombines TRBV5-4 with TRBJ2-3, with D tentatively TRBD2 (6 bases). Per germline, CDR1 SGHNT and CDR2 YYREEE (reference sequence). With 2 bases removed from V and 4 bases from J, the gap between germline ends came to 23 bases. The CDR3 covers 18 residues. As DNA, the CDR3 is TGTGCCAGCAGCTTCGGTGGTTTACTACTAGCTTCCGCAGATACGCAGTATTTT. Protein product: CASSFGGLLLASADTQYF.

This clone was seen just once. The chain combines TRBV4-2 with TRBJ1-1, with D possibly being TRBD1 (5 bases). The CDR3 consists of 15 residues. Germline V gene lookup returns CDR1 LGHNA and CDR2 YNFKEQ. Trimming took 5 bases from V and 1 from J, leaving 14 bases between them. The CDR3 DNA reads as TGTGCCAGCAGCGATAACCAGGGTTGGAACACTGAAGCTTTCTTT. Amino acids: CASSDNQGWNTEAFF.

CDR3 sequence reads: CASSQDPRDTQYF. CDR3 coding DNA: TGTGCCAGCAGCCAAGATCCGCGGGATACGCAGTATTTT. This chain connects TRBV4-2 to TRBJ2-3, with no clear D. V dropped 0 bases and J dropped 6 bases, with 7 bases sitting between them. Germline V gene data show CDR1 as LGHNA and CDR2 as YNFKEQ. The CDR3 extends over 13 amino acids.

The chain links TRBV27 to TRBJ2-3; TRBD2 agrees at 13 bases. Unmatched junction bases numbered 0, after V lost 2 bases and J lost 4 bases. This CDR3 contains 15 residues. Germline values: CDR1 MNHEY, CDR2 SMNVEV (reference sequence). This CDR3 is CASSLTSGGADTQYF. CDR3 coding DNA: TGTGCCAGCAGTTTAACTAGCGGGGGGGCAGATACGCAGTATTTT.

This chain connects TRBV29-1 to TRBJ2-3, with 9 nucleotides matching TRBD2. The ends lost 4 bases at V and 2 bases at J; junction bases unmatched: 7. Germline V lookup: CDR1 SQVTM, CDR2 ANQGSEA. This CDR3 contains 15 residues. The CDR3 protein is CSVGASGNPTDTQYF. In nucleotides, the CDR3 is TGCAGCGTTGGGGCTAGCGGGAATCCCACAGATACGCAGTATTTT.

The rearrangement uses TRBV14 and TRBJ2-1; unclear D gene. Germline V lookup: CDR1 SGHDN, CDR2 FVKESK. The CDR3 sequence is 14 residues long. The V end lost 1 base, the J end lost 7 bases, and 11 bases lay between the germline ends. The chain's CDR3 is CASSQVPGFNEQFF. Written as DNA, the CDR3 is TGTGCCAGCAGCCAAGTCCCCGGGTTTAATGAGCAGTTCTTC.

This sequence joins TRBV7-9 and TRBJ1-1; D gene ambiguous. The V end lost 1 base, the J end lost 7 bases, and 7 bases lay between the germline ends. This CDR3 has 12 amino acids. Germline assignment: CDR1 SEHNR and CDR2 FQNEAQ (reference sequence). The CDR3, as DNA: TGTGCCAGCAGCTTAGAGGCGGGTGAAGCTTTCTTT. This sequence encodes CASSLEAGEAFF.

The chain has TRBV28 and TRBJ1-2; D is unresolved. Per germline, CDR1 MDHEN and CDR2 SYDVKM. V was shortened by 6 bases and J by 6 bases, with 14 bases between the two germline ends. This CDR3 is built from 13 residues. CDR3 amino acids: CASRSPNPNGYTF. The CDR3 DNA follows: TGTGCCAGCAGATCCCCCAACCCCAATGGCTACACCTTC.